This T cell receptor beta chain derives from a study of blood T cells in healthy people across ages. In this sample, this clonotype turned up a few times. Germline CDR1 is MNHEY and CDR2 is SVGAGI. This CDR3 has 16 residues. After removal of 0 bases from V and 2 bases from J, the junction contained 5 bases not matched to a gene. A J-beta primer mix and a sample-barcoded 5' primer were used in a second PCR of roughly 6 to 11 cycles. TCRdb itself ran the 5' RACE reads through MiXCR, one entry per CDR3 protein. The sample lists more than 600,000 distinct CDR3 sequences, roughly 25% seen once, with 9% to 9.5% in the top ten. The same data also contributed to another study, on T cells of mothers and their children.

The chain links TRBV6-5 to TRBJ2-7; the match to TRBD1 covers 9 bases. The sequence derives from a boy between 5 and 17 years old in good health. Sample: blood. The CDR3 region is CASSYSGGQGPYEQYF. The CDR3 DNA reads as TGTGCCAGCAGTTACTCAGGGGGACAGGGACCCTACGAGCAGTACTTC.